This T cell receptor (beta chain) was sequenced for a study of blood T cells in healthy people across ages. Overall study: Template switching captured about one barcoded beta molecule per two T cells.

It was with a sample-barcoded 5' primer and a J-beta primer mix that a second PCR of about 6 to 11 cycles was run. TCRdb reprocessed the 5' RACE reads via MiXCR and lists one record per CDR3 protein. This table has 550,000 to 700,000 distinct CDR3 sequences, 27% appearing once. Extraction of total RNA produced a minimum of 6 micrograms from each sample. The ends lost 0 bases at V and 5 bases at J; junction bases unmatched: 9. This CDR3 has 16 amino acids. The germline V gene has CDR1 SGHRS and CDR2 YFSETQ. The V call is TRBV5-1, the J call TRBJ2-3; 7 bases line up with TRBD1. Material for sequencing was blood. The source of this sequence is a woman between 65 and 79 years old in good health. The CDR3 loop is CASSLARQGWKDTQYF. The CDR3 DNA reads TGCGCCAGCAGCTTGGCCAGACAGGGCTGGAAAGATACGCAGTATTTT.